This T cell receptor (beta chain) was sequenced during a study of glioma-infiltrating T cells after dendritic cell vaccination. The J segment lost 8 bases and the V segment lost 3 bases, leaving 9 bases of the junction unmatched. Germline V gene sequence: CDR1 SNHLY, CDR2 FYNNEI. This CDR3 is 14 amino acids long. Clones were sequenced by immunoSEQ multiplex PCR, and TCRdb holds only the in-frame ones, with some missing. Of about 96,000 clones in the sample, about four fifths are singletons; the top ten hold nearly 6%. The TCR comes from a human donor with glioblastoma. The chain has TRBV2 and TRBJ1-2; 7 bases agree with TRBD1. This sample comprised blood, obtained before dendritic cell vaccination. The CDR3 here is CASSERRQGGGYTF. CDR3 bases: TGTGCCAGCAGTGAGAGACGACAGGGAGGCGGCTACACCTTC.